These T cell receptor beta chains were read from a single sample in a study of T cells in Graves' hyperthyroidism and ophthalmopathy. TCRdb reprocessed the multiplex PCR reads with MiXCR, giving one entry per CDR3 protein. Here the sample spans 500,000 to 650,000 distinct CDR3 sequences, about 14% being singletons. Material for sequencing was blood. All receptors come from a woman in her forties or fifties with Graves' ophthalmopathy. The CDR3 runs from the conserved cysteine through the conserved F or W. Each record gives: V gene, J gene, CDR3 protein.

TRBV12-3/TRBV12-4	TRBJ2-1	CASSFPSSGKGNEQFF
TRBV6-1	TRBJ2-5	CASSEYEGTAQYF
TRBV28	TRBJ1-3	CASSLVGISGNTIYF
TRBV20-1	TRBJ2-3	CSASPGPPYEDTQYF
TRBV20-1	TRBJ1-1	CSARELGGTEAFF
TRBV5-1	TRBJ2-1	CASSYGTSGLGYNEQFF
TRBV28	TRBJ1-6	CASSSSGTGRSPLHF
TRBV28	TRBJ1-4	CASSQDRRNEKLFF
TRBV30	TRBJ1-5	CAWTLGAGQPQHF
TRBV7-2	TRBJ2-5	CASSLRRGQTQYF
TRBV11-1	TRBJ1-1	CASSLDTGRGTEAFF
TRBV30	TRBJ2-3	CAQGTSAFTDTQYF
TRBV13	TRBJ2-3	CASSGGQAITDTQYF
TRBV7-8	TRBJ1-5	CASSLRRPEYSNQPQHF
TRBV27	TRBJ1-1	CASSPSGTGVMEAFF
TRBV28	TRBJ1-2	CASSQGNSNYGYTF
TRBV19	TRBJ2-2	CASSLLALGTGELFF
TRBV20-1	TRBJ2-1	CSARLTSGRGNEQFF
TRBV2	TRBJ1-2	CASSPDREGYGYTF
TRBV12-3/TRBV12-4	TRBJ2-1	CASSPGTGAIYNEQFF
TRBV6-2/TRBV6-3	TRBJ2-3	CASTYSVRGQADTQYF
TRBV28	TRBJ1-5	CASSLGGPSNQPQHF
TRBV5-6	TRBJ2-7	CASSLASGIYEQYF
TRBV29-1	TRBJ2-7	CSVRTSGRYEQYF
TRBV29-1	TRBJ2-1	CSVGGENEQFF
TRBV7-2	TRBJ1-3	CASSPRGLEGNTIYF
TRBV4-3	TRBJ1-2	CASSQDNGAHYGYTF
TRBV24-1	TRBJ1-5	CATSDFMTAYSNQPQHF
TRBV6-2/TRBV6-3	TRBJ1-5	CASRDSFNQPQHF
TRBV18	TRBJ2-3	CASSRPGLAGVGDTQYF
TRBV7-2	TRBJ2-1	CASSLSGYNEQFF
TRBV9	TRBJ2-7	CASSDLDRKQYF
TRBV18	TRBJ2-3	CASSTTGVTDTQYF
TRBV4-1	TRBJ2-3	CASSQRAVTSTDTQYF
TRBV28	TRBJ2-1	CASSPRDWGEQFF
TRBV12-3/TRBV12-4	TRBJ1-1	CASAKGVTEAFF
TRBV20-1	TRBJ1-1	CSARDSLEGDTEAFF
TRBV9	TRBJ2-3	CASSGHFRGGTDTQYF
TRBV12-3/TRBV12-4	TRBJ2-1	CASRTTGTSGRNEQFF
TRBV25-1	TRBJ2-1	CASTRGSGRYNEQFF
TRBV4-3	TRBJ2-1	CASSQEASGAGYEQFF
TRBV27	TRBJ2-3	CASSFRTGVAVVSSTDTQYF
TRBV20-1	TRBJ2-1	CSASSPSNNEQFF
TRBV2	TRBJ1-5	CASTERTGDNQPQHF
TRBV27	TRBJ1-2	CASSLFGGPVDYGYTF
TRBV6-1	TRBJ1-2	CASKKRQGGYGYTF
TRBV19	TRBJ2-7	CASRATSAKVYEQYF